The text below deals with one T cell receptor (beta chain). In the PCR, 60 Vbeta and 13 Jbeta primers were used. Assay used: immunoSEQ multiplex PCR; TCRdb lists only in-frame clones, some missing. The data show around 180,000 clones, about four fifths seen once. This specimen comes from a study of cytomegalovirus exposure and HLA in healthy donors. This CDR3 comprises 16 residues. The J segment lost 1 base and the V segment lost 1 base, leaving 2 bases of the junction unmatched. Per the germline V gene, CDR1 is LNHDA and CDR2 is SQIVND (reference sequence). The TCR sequence derives from a young man in good health and CMV-seronegative. The sequencing sample was made of PBMCs. The chain couples TRBV19 to TRBJ2-5, with TRBD1 matching over 11 bases. DNA of the CDR3: TGTGCCAGTAGTATAGTAGGGACAGGGGGCCAAGAGACCCAGTACTTC. This sequence encodes CASSIVGTGGQETQYF.